This record concerns one T cell receptor (beta chain) sequence. It lacks a known antigen. The sample holds no much larger clone one base away, and base qualities are not on file. For deep sequencing of PBMC libraries, mostly about 0.45 ug of input genomic DNA was used, and six replicates were run per sample. TCRbeta libraries were prepared with the immunoSEQ hsTCRbeta kit according to the manufacturer's instructions. Sequencing of the completed libraries took place using an Illumina NovaSeq 6000 S4 flow cell after they had been pooled to about 3 nM. Processing in the source paper ran as follows. The immunoSEQ Analyzer was used for raw data preprocessing and quality control. The analysis was limited to productive rearrangements, and each clonotype was defined by a unique CDR3 amino acid sequence. Repertoire clonality was estimated as the Gini-Simpson index, computed with the R package tcR. Student's t test was used to compare Gini indices, and Pearson correlation was used to assess associations with tumor size change. The table was pulled from immuneACCESS by TCRdb, which kept in-frame rearrangements only. Such tables lose some clones; where checked, under half of the loss comes from unresolved V genes, and the rest has no known cause. The D gene and trimming were derived from the DNA, and the V and J assignments and clone size from that table. This sample comprises 15,000 to 20,000 clones, 64% of them detected only once. The ten most abundant clones make up roughly 2.8% of the sample.

This specimen comes from a study of neoadjuvant anti-PD-1 for oral cavity cancer (dated by TCRdb to the early 2020s). With respect to the entire study: Before undergoing curative-intent surgical resection, most patients got three to four biweekly nivolumab doses at 3 mg/kg. For patients who did not progress, a fourth nivolumab dose was given around day 43, followed by definitive surgical resection on days 50-56. Patients with complete response, partial response or stable disease by RECIST 1.1 were defined as responders, whereas patients with progression were defined as non-responders. A roughly 35% response rate was observed in the parent correlative cohort, in which around eleven patients were included. Findings and caveats that apply to the study as a whole: TCR analyses included only three patients per response group, and the authors called for larger cohorts for validation. A higher pretreatment blood Treg/Th17 ratio correlated with both higher pretreatment blood TCRbeta clonality and lower post-treatment tumor TCRbeta clonality. After neoadjuvant nivolumab, T cell clonality (Gini index) in PBMCs was significantly higher in non-responders than in responders.

What the time point label conveys for this sample: before neoadjuvant nivolumab. None of the patients had received prior systemic or radiation treatment, and all were newly diagnosed with stage II-IVA oral cavity squamous cell carcinoma. The cohort was made up of patients with locally advanced, HPV-negative oral cavity squamous cell carcinoma. Peripheral blood mononuclear cells were analyzed directly, without maintenance or expansion in culture. The samples were drawn from a longitudinal correlative study tied to a single-arm phase II trial testing neoadjuvant nivolumab in oral cavity squamous cell carcinoma. Subject-matched pre- and post-treatment PBMCs and tumors from three responders and three non-responders were subjected to genomic DNA-based TCRbeta sequencing. Peripheral blood mononuclear cells were collected once before nivolumab treatment and again after treatment, at the time of surgery. Genomic DNA was isolated from PBMCs using the Maxwell RSC DNA from Cells kit.

Germline trimming amounts to 0 bases on V and 3 bases on J, with 5 as the count of junction bases outside the gene matches. CDR1 and CDR2 (MNHEY, SVGAGI) derive from the germline V gene. The CDR3, cysteine through phenylalanine, is 15 amino acids long. Solely the CDR3 DNA is kept, with 45 bases framed from the first base. The sequence derives from a person aged 35 to 85 with oral cavity squamous cell carcinoma. Sequences were derived from PBMCs, sampled before nivolumab (anti-PD-1) treatment. This chain is built from TRBV6-5 and TRBJ2-7, with 7 bases matching TRBD1. Here is the DNA: TGTGCCAGCAGTTACTCGGGGGCAGGGGGCTACGAGCAGTACTTC. Translation gives CASSYSGAGGYEQYF.